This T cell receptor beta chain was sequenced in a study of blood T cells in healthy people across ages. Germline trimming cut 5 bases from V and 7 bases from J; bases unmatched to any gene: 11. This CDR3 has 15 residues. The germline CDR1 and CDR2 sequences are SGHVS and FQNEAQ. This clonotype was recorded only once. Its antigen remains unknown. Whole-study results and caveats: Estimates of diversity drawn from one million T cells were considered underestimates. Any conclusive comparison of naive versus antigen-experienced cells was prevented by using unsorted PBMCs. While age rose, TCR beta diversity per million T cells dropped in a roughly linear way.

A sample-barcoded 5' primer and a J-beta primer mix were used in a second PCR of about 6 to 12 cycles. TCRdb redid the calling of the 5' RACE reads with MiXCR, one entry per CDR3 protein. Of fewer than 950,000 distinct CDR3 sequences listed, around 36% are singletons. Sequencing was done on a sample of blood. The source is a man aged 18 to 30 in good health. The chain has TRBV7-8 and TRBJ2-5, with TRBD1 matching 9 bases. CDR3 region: CASSAVLGQGRTQYF. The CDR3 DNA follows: TGTGCCAGCAGCGCCGTTCTCGGACAGGGGAGGACCCAGTACTTC.